The rows below give T cell receptor beta chains drawn from one sample of a study of blood T cell repertoires in COVID-19. Using immunoSEQ multiplex PCR, the repertoire was profiled, and TCRdb retains in-frame clones only, with some absent. The sample has approximately 150,000 clones, approximately 80% seen once. Sequenced input: peripheral blood. These receptors were obtained from a human donor in a cohort sampled during active COVID-19. Each CDR3 is given with its conserved first and last residue. Fields, in order: V gene, clone size, D gene, J gene, CDR3 DNA, CDR3 protein. A D gene is named only where the DNA matches it firmly. Not all rows give a size; the values are once, few, many and, for expanded clones, a class.

TRBV28,NA,TRBD1,TRBJ2-7,TGTGCCAGCAGTTTAGCCCCCACAGGGGCCGAGCAGTACTTC,CASSLAPTGAEQYF
TRBV11-2,NA,NA,TRBJ2-7,TGTGCCAGCAGCTTAGTTGGGGGGTACGAGCAGTACTTC,CASSLVGGYEQYF
TRBV5-1,NA,NA,TRBJ2-2,TGCGCCAGCAACCCGGGCGGGGAGCTGTTTTTT,CASNPGGELFF
TRBV6-5,NA,TRBD2,TRBJ2-1,TGTGCCAGCAGGGACGTGGGAGGGCCCAATGAGCAGTTCTTC,CASRDVGGPNEQFF
TRBV5-4,NA,TRBD2,TRBJ2-2,TGTGCCAGCAGCACTTTACGGACTAGCGGGGCTCAGGGGGGGGAGCTGTTTTTT,CASSTLRTSGAQGGELFF
TRBV28,NA,TRBD2,TRBJ2-1,TGTGCCAGCAGTTCAATAGCCGGGACTAGCGGGTTCTATACCTACAATGAGCAGTTCTTC,CASSSIAGTSGFYTYNEQFF
TRBV6-5,once,TRBD2,TRBJ2-3,TGTGCCAGCAGTTACTCGTCTAGCGGAAGCACAGATACGCAGTATTTT,CASSYSSSGSTDTQYF
TRBV2,NA,TRBD2,TRBJ2-7,TGTGCCAGCGCACTAGCGACCTACGAGCAGTACTTC,CASALATYEQYF
TRBV19,NA,TRBD1,TRBJ2-3,TGTGCCAGTAGTATAGGGACAGGGGGTGAAGATACGCAGTATTTT,CASSIGTGGEDTQYF
TRBV9,NA,NA,TRBJ1-6,TGTGCCAGCAGCGAACGACAGGAGCGCTCCTATAATTCACCCCTCCACTTT,CASSERQERSYNSPLHF